These 16 T cell receptor beta chains originate from one sample sequenced in a study of blood T cell repertoires in COVID-19 (dated by TCRdb to the early 2020s). The library came from the immunoSEQ multiplex PCR assay. TCRdb took this table from immuneACCESS and kept in-frame rearrangements with V and J called. Such tables lack part of the clones; where checked against another copy, unresolved V genes explain under half of the gap, and the rest is unexplained. Here the sample has about 220,000 clones; about four fifths occur a single time. About 4.6% of the sample belongs to the ten largest clones. The sequenced sample consisted of PBMCs or T cells enriched from blood (not recorded which). Source of these receptors: a woman aged 50 to 60 who had been exposed to COVID-19.

This clone has a count of ten or more. The CDR3, as DNA: TGCGCCCTCCAGGGGGACAAGCAGTACTTC. As protein: CALQGDKQYF. This chain uses TRBV23-1 with TRBJ2-7; 7 nucleotides agree with TRBD1. TRBV23-1 is reported as an ORF; its role is uncertain. With V trimmed by 11 bases and J by 8 bases, 6 bases remained unmatched. The CDR3 extends over 10 amino acids.

V and J are TRBV29-1 and TRBJ1-1; TRBD1 aligns across 9 bases. V lost 0 bases, J lost 10 bases, and 6 bases stayed unmatched. CDR3 length: 13 amino acids. The V gene's germline CDR1 is SQVTM and CDR2 ANQGSEA. The CDR3 loop is CSVEDWDRDRAFF. DNA for the CDR3: TGCAGCGTTGAAGATTGGGACAGGGACAGAGCTTTCTTT.

J is TRBJ2-2 and V is TRBV11-2, with 9 bases lining up with TRBD2. Trimming cost V 0 bases and J 1 base; bases outside gene matches: 0. The germline V gene has CDR1 SGHAT and CDR2 FQNNGV. The length of the CDR3 is 16 residues. CDR3 sequence reads: CASSLELAGNTGELFF. The CDR3 region has the DNA TGTGCCAGCAGCTTAGAACTAGCGGGGAACACCGGGGAGCTGTTTTTT.

About this clone: At the DNA level, this CDR3 is encoded by other sequences in the same sample as well. The V and J genes are TRBV7-2 and TRBJ2-7, with TRBD2 identical over 11 bases. Germline CDR1 reads SGHTA; CDR2 reads FQGNSA. CDR3 length: 16 amino acids. The V segment lost 1 base and the J segment 2 bases; nucleotides outside the gene matches: 4. The CDR3 region is CASSLDSGGVPYEQYF. As DNA, the CDR3 is TGTGCCAGCAGCTTAGATAGCGGGGGGGTACCCTACGAGCAGTACTTC.

The chain has TRBV3-1 (or the pseudogene TRBV3-2) and TRBJ2-1; TRBD2 aligns across 13 bases. The V gene end was trimmed by 0 bases and the J gene end by 2 bases; junction bases not matched to a gene: 1. The CDR3 has 17 amino acids. CDR1 and CDR2 (germline): LGHDT, YNNKEL (reference sequence). Written as DNA, the CDR3 is TGTGCCAGCAGCCAAGAGGGGACTAGCGGGGCCTACAATGAGCAGTTCTTC. Translation gives CASSQEGTSGAYNEQFF.

V is TRBV29-1 and J is TRBJ2-3; 7 positions match TRBD1. The CDR3 loop spans 14 amino acids. The ends lost 3 bases at V and 2 bases at J; junction bases unmatched: 5. CDR1 is SQVTM and CDR2 is ANQGSEA in the germline V gene. This chain's CDR3 is CSVEETGFTDTQYF. DNA of the CDR3: TGCAGCGTTGAGGAGACAGGGTTCACAGATACGCAGTATTTT.

J is TRBJ2-6 and V is TRBV15, with no clear D. From germline, CDR1 is LNHNV and CDR2 YYDKDF (reference sequence). With 5 bases removed from V and 0 bases from J, the gap between germline ends came to 14 bases. The CDR3 has 17 amino acids. The CDR3 nucleotides are TGTGCCACCAGCGGTGAGGTCCTCACCTCTGGGGCCAACGTCCTGACTTTC. This sequence encodes CATSGEVLTSGANVLTF.

The rearrangement links TRBV19 to TRBJ1-5; no clear D. The CDR3 loop spans 17 amino acids. V was trimmed by 3 bases and J by 0 bases, leaving 15 bases between them. Germline lookup yields CDR1 LNHDA and CDR2 SQIVND (reference sequence). This CDR3 reads CASSMAAGGISNQPQHF. The DNA of the CDR3 is TGTGCCAGTAGTATGGCCGCGGGCGGGATTAGCAATCAGCCCCAGCATTTT.

The rearrangement links TRBV14 to TRBJ1-2, with D unclear. The CDR3 has 13 amino acids. V gave up 0 bases and J gave up 8 bases, with 10 bases separating them. Germline CDR1 reads SGHDN; CDR2 reads FVKESK. The CDR3 loop reads CASSQDLAAGYTF. The CDR3 region has the DNA TGTGCCAGCAGCCAAGATCTAGCAGCCGGCTACACCTTC.

Many counts were recorded for this clone. The chain couples TRBV6-5 to TRBJ1-2; possibly TRBD1 for D (5 bases). CDR3 length equals 13 residues. V dropped 11 bases and J dropped 8 bases, with 21 bases sitting between them. The germline V gene encodes CDR1 MNHEY and CDR2 SVGAGI. The CDR3 is CAASRDFWLGYTF. The DNA for the CDR3 is TGTGCCGCCTCAAGGGACTTCTGGCTGGGCTACACCTTC.

The chain joins TRBV28 to TRBJ1-1; TRBD1 might be the D (5 bases). Germline V gene sequence: CDR1 MDHEN, CDR2 SYDVKM. This CDR3 is 16 amino acids long. V lost 2 bases and J 2 bases, leaving 15 bases between the germline ends. CDR3 in DNA: TGTGCCAGCAGTTTACCCCGGGGGGGACCAAACACTGAAGCTTTCTTT. Translation: CASSLPRGGPNTEAFF.

The rearrangement links TRBV19 to TRBJ1-5; tentative D call: TRBD1 (5 bases). The V end was cut by 4 bases, the J end by 9 bases, with 10 bases between. Per germline, CDR1 LNHDA and CDR2 SQIVND (reference sequence). This CDR3 spans 12 amino acids. The CDR3 loop reads CASSRGVRPQHF. DNA of the CDR3: TGTGCCAGTAGTAGGGGGGTACGGCCCCAGCATTTT.

The chain combines TRBV5-6 with TRBJ2-5; D not certain. The CDR3 is 17 amino acids. V was trimmed by 4 bases and J by 5 bases, leaving 24 bases between them. Germline-derived CDR1 and CDR2 are SGHDT and YYEEEE. The DNA for the CDR3 is TGTGCCAGCAGCGCCCTGGCCCCCGGGTCCAGAGTTGAGACCCAGTACTTC. Translating gives CASSALAPGSRVETQYF.

In this sample, this clone turned up once. The rearrangement uses TRBV7-2 and TRBJ1-5, with 7 bases aligning to TRBD1. The CDR3 covers 18 residues. The J segment lost 5 bases and the V segment lost 2 bases, leaving 15 bases of the junction unmatched. The germline V gene encodes CDR1 SGHTA and CDR2 FQGNSA. As DNA, the CDR3 is TGTGCCAGCAGCTTAATCTACAGGGGAAAGAGGGGGTATCAGCCCCAGCATTTT. This gives the protein CASSLIYRGKRGYQPQHF.

This chain uses TRBV28 with TRBJ2-1; a possible D gene is TRBD1 (5 bases). In germline, CDR1 is MDHEN, CDR2 SYDVKM. This CDR3 is built from 16 residues. The germline V and J ends were trimmed by 1 base and 2 bases, with 12 bases remaining between them. CDR3: CASSLSAGAAYNEQFF. The DNA of the CDR3 is TGTGCCAGCAGTTTATCGGCTGGGGCAGCCTACAATGAGCAGTTCTTC.

This chain links TRBV9 with TRBJ2-1, with D possibly matching TRBD2 (5 bases). V dropped 6 bases and J dropped 3 bases, with 16 bases sitting between them. This CDR3 has 15 residues. The germline V gene encodes CDR1 SGDLS and CDR2 YYNGEE. In DNA, the CDR3 is TGTGCCAGCACCCCTAGCCCCCACGGCTACAATGAGCAGTTCTTC. Translation: CASTPSPHGYNEQFF.